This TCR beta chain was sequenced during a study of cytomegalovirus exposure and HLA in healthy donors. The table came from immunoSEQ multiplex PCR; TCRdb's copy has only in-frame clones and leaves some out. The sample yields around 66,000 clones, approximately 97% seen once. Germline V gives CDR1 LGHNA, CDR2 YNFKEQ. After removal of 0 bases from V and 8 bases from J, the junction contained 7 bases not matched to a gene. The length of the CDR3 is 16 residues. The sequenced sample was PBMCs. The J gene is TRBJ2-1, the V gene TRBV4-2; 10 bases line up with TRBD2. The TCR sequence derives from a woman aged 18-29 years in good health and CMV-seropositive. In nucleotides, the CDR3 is TGTGCCAGCAGCCAAGAAGGAGCGGGAGGGTACGATGAGCAGTTCTTC. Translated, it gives CASSQEGAGGYDEQFF.